The T cell receptor (beta chain) under discussion was sequenced for a study of blood T cell repertoires in COVID-19. Across the whole study: The origin of the acute and convalescent COVID-19 samples was the United States, Italy and Spain. In each case, the material was cDNA or gDNA derived from T cells, B-cell-depleted T cells, or PBMCs.

In the original workflow: Estimated nucleated cell counts came from reference gene primer amplification. The data were produced by immunoSEQ multiplex PCR, yet TCRdb's version contains in-frame clones alone and is incomplete. The DNA was the basis for D and trimming; V, J and clone size are from that table. The sample includes 180,000 or so clones, approximately 84% of them seen just once. This CDR3 comprises 12 residues. CDR1 is MDHEN, CDR2 SYDVKM, per germline. Unmatched junction bases numbered 0, after V lost 3 bases and J lost 8 bases. This clonotype was obtained from a man between 35 and 55 years old who had recovered from COVID-19. The sample comprised peripheral blood. V gene TRBV28 combines with J gene TRBJ2-3, with 9 bases identical to TRBD1. The CDR3 DNA follows: TGTGCCAGCAGTTTGGACAGGGGTACGCAGTATTTT. Its protein is CASSLDRGTQYF.